Included here is one TCR beta chain sequence, with context. The antigen remains unidentified. The data were obtained in a study of synovial regulatory T cells in juvenile arthritis. Study observations and caveats: Compared with other blood Treg cells, inflammation-associated Treg cells had reduced TCR diversity.

The CDR3 loop spans 15 amino acids. The DNA is not on file. CDR1 SGHRS and CDR2 YFSETQ come from the germline V gene. Clones were read by immunoSEQ multiplex PCR, and TCRdb kept only the in-frame ones, dropping some. The sample holds about 10,000 clones. Patients were aged median 11.6 years with disease lasting median 7 years. The rearrangement joins TRBV5-1 to TRBJ2-7. The sequence came from a donor aged 2-29 years with juvenile idiopathic arthritis. Input material: Treg cells from blood. Subset denoted: remaining (HLA-DR-negative) circulating blood Treg cells. The CDR3 region is CASSLGDLLSYEQYF.